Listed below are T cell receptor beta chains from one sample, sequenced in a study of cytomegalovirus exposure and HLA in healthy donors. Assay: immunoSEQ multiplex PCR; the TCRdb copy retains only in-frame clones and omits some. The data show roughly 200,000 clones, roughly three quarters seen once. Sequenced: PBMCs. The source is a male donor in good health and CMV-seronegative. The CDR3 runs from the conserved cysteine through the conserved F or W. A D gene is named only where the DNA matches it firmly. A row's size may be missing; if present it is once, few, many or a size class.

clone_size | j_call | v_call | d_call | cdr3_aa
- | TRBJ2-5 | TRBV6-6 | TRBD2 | CASTGLEVTQYF
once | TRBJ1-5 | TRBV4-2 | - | CASSQDRGLDNQPQHF
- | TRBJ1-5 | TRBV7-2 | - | CASSYGGGVEPQHF
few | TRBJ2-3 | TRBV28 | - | CASTSLVAIADTQYF
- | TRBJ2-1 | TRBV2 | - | CASRLGLNEQFF
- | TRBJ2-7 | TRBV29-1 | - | CSVEERLRDSYEQYF
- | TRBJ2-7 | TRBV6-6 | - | CASSSTVNEQYF
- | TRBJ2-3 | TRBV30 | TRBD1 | CAWSVQGADTQYF
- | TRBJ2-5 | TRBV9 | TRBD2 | CASSPGRGGRETQYF
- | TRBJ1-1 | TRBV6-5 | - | CASSYSKQLNTEAFF